The T cell receptor beta chain under discussion was sequenced for a study of blood T cells in healthy people across ages. Losses at the gene ends were 0 bases for V and 8 bases for J; bases not matched to a gene: 6. The CDR3 loop spans 16 amino acids. Germline V gene data show CDR1 as SGHRS and CDR2 as YFSETQ. Extractions gave at least 5.5 micrograms of total RNA per sample. With a J-beta primer mix and a sample-barcoded 5' primer, a second PCR ran about 7 to 12 cycles. TCRdb re-derived calls from the 5' RACE reads in MiXCR, one entry per CDR3 protein. The table shows hundreds of thousands of distinct CDR3 sequences, with about half occurring only once.

This TCR was recovered from a woman aged 55-75 years in good health. The J gene is TRBJ2-1, the V gene TRBV5-1; TRBD2 matches at 12 bases. The sequenced sample was blood. CDR3 loop: CASSLASGRVIDEQFF. CDR3 sequence (DNA): TGCGCCAGCAGCTTGGCTAGCGGGAGGGTGATCGATGAGCAGTTCTTC.